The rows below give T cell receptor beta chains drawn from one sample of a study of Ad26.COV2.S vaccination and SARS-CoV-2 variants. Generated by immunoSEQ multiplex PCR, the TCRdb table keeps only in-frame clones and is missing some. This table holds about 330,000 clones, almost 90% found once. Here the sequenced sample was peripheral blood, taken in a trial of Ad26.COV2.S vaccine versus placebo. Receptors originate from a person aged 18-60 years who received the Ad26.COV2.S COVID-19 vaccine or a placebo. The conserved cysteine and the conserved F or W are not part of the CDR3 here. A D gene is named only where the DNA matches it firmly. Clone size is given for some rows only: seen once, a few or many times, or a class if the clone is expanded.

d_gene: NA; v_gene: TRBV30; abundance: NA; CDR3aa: AWSKVTALLGYT
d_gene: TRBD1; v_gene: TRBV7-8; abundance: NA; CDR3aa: ASSLAAQGVYNEQF
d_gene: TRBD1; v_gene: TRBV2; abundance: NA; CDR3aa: ASRSPTGGEYEKLF
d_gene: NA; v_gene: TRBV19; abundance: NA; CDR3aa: ASSSLDRRYGYT
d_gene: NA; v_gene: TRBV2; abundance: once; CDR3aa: ASSERASYNEQF
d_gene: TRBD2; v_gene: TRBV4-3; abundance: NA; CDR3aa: ASSQDAWGGRYNEQF
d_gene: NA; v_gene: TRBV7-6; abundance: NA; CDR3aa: ASSLAGGNTGELF
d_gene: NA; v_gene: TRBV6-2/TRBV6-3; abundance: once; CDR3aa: ASSQYHEQF
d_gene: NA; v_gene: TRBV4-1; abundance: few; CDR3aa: ASSPLSLWGNYGYT
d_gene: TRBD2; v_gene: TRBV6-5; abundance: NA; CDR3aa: ASSRLAGANTQY
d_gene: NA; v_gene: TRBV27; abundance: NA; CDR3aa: ASSLSERNEQY
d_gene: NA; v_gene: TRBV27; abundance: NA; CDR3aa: ASSLVGVSDEQF
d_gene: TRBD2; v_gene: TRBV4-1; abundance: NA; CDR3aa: ASSQILAGSYNEQF
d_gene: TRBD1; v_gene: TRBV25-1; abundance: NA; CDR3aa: ASSEGGITEAF
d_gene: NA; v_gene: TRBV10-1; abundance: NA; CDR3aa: ASSRRERDTGELF
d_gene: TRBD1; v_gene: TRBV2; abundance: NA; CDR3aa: ASSEPQGVNTEAF
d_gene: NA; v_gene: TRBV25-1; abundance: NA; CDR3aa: ASSVDPSYSPLH
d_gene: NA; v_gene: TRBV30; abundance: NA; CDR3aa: AGTGLETQY
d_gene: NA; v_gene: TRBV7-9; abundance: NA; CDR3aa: ASSFRGTPSYEQY
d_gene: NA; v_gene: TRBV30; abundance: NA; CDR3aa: AWSVQGTPNSPLH
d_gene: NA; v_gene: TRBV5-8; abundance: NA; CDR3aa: ASSRGQGYGYT
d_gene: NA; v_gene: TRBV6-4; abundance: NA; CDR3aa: ASSDSPAPEDTQY
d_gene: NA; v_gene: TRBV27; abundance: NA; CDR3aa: ASSLWGRNSGANVLT
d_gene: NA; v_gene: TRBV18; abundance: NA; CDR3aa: ASSRTAANEKLF
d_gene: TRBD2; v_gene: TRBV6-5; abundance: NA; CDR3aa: ASSKWGLEETQY